What follows is one T cell receptor (beta chain) and its context. Amplification of TCR beta CDR3 regions used RNA as the template. TCR CDR3 regions were first amplified by RT-PCR with HTBI primers. A single record per CDR3 protein comes from TCRdb applying MiXCR to the multiplex PCR reads. This repertoire shows 700,000 to 950,000 distinct CDR3 sequences, 30% to 40% found once; its top ten account for approximately 31%. These data belong to a study of T cells in Graves' hyperthyroidism and ophthalmopathy. Study background: The authors collected peripheral blood at initial diagnosis, before any treatment.

Graves' hyperthyroidism without ophthalmopathy progression within 18 months was termed stable. The study left out patients who had uncontrolled infection, other autoimmune disease, pregnancy or lactation. The PBMCs were sourced from fresh peripheral blood (more than 8.5 ml). The receptor comes from a woman aged 40 to 50 with Graves' hyperthyroidism. Sequenced: blood.

The CDR3 region has the DNA TGTGCCAGCAGTATCCGGAACACCGGGGAGCTGTTTTTT. Translated: CASSIRNTGELFF. V is TRBV6-5 and J is TRBJ2-2; no clear D gene. CDR3 length: 13 residues. V was pared by 5 bases and J by 1 base, with 5 bases between. The germline gives CDR1 MNHEY, CDR2 SVGAGI.